The clone carrying this T cell receptor (beta chain) was seen many times. Antigen unknown. The germline CDR1 and CDR2 sequences are ENHRY and SYGVKD. The CDR3 has 13 amino acids. J gave up 2 bases and V 7 bases, and 2 bases lay outside the gene matches. The entry originates in a study of early T cells in non-severe SARS-CoV-2 infection. Study information: Sequencing was performed on bulk RNA from unsorted whole blood, leaving chains unpaired.

Individual cDNA molecules were tagged with unique molecular identifiers. Via MiXCR, TCRdb re-called the 5' RACE reads, giving one row per CDR3 protein. The sample has roughly 52,000 distinct CDR3 sequences; 8% are singletons. Study-wide results and caveats: VDJdb matching, biased toward anti-spike CD8 responses, missed private and CD4 specificities.

The chain combines TRBV10-3 with TRBJ2-7; TRBD1 matches 10 bases. Sequenced material: whole blood. This sequence was found in an adult who was a healthcare worker with PCR-confirmed SARS-CoV-2 infection or an uninfected control (not recorded which). Here the CDR3 reads CAITGTGAYEQYF. CDR3 DNA: TGTGCCATCACCGGGACAGGGGCCTACGAGCAGTACTTC.